The 4 T cell receptor beta chains below come from one sample, sequenced in a study of blood T cell repertoires in COVID-19. Some clones are missing from TCRdb's copy, which holds only in-frame ones; the method was immunoSEQ multiplex PCR. In the table there are about 210,000 clones, 85% of which are singletons. The sample taken for sequencing was peripheral blood. Source of these receptors: a woman in her 70s with COVID-19, enrolled during active disease.

The chain recombines TRBV9 with TRBJ1-4, with TRBD1 matching over 9 bases. V shed 3 bases, J shed 8 bases, and the junction held 8 bases outside the gene matches. Germline V gene data show CDR1 as SGDLS and CDR2 as YYNGEE. The CDR3 is 15 residues long. The CDR3 region has the DNA TGTGCCAGCAGCGAAGGGACAGGGCTATGGGAAAAACTGTTTTTT. It specifies CASSEGTGLWEKLFF.

Here the CDR3 DNA reads TGTGCCAGCAGTTACGTATTGTCAGGATCCTACGAGCAGTACTTC. Encoded protein: CASSYVLSGSYEQYF. The rearrangement links TRBV6-5 to TRBJ2-7; no definite D call. Looked up from germline, CDR1 is MNHEY and CDR2 is SVGAGI. V was cut by 2 bases and J by 1 base, with 12 bases left in between. This CDR3 has 15 amino acids.

This clone was observed a few times. V is TRBV10-1 and J is TRBJ2-7; 11 nucleotides agree with TRBD1. Germline CDR1 WNHNN, CDR2 SYGVQD (reference sequence). The length of the CDR3 is 13 residues. J lost 4 bases, V lost 11 bases, and 7 bases had no gene match. CDR3 loop: CAGRDRGYYEQYF. As DNA, the CDR3 is TGCGCCGGCCGGGACAGGGGGTATTACGAGCAGTACTTC.

This clone has just a few counts. This chain links TRBV9 with TRBJ2-5, with TRBD2 matching 7 bases. Trimming at V came to 5 bases and at J to 2 bases, leaving 3 bases not matched to a gene. The CDR3 is made up of 13 amino acids. CDR1 is SGDLS and CDR2 is YYNGEE in the germline V gene. The DNA for the CDR3 is TGTGCCAGCAGTTGGGGGGGGCAAGAGACCCAGTACTTC. Amino acid sequence: CASSWGGQETQYF.